This T cell receptor (beta chain) was sequenced for a study of blood T cell repertoires in COVID-19. About the research overall: The United States, Italy and Spain were the sources of the acute and convalescent COVID-19 samples. The analysed material was cDNA or gDNA that came from T cells, B-cell-depleted T cells, or PBMCs.

Followed longitudinally, the Seattle patients had been enrolled during active infection. This clone was detected once. The CDR3 covers 14 residues. Trimming removed 4 bases from V and 4 bases from J; junction bases left unmatched: 6. Germline CDR1 SEHNR, CDR2 FQNEAQ (reference sequence). Authors' analysis steps: Counts of nucleated cells, estimated from reference gene primer amplification, were obtained. Assay used: immunoSEQ multiplex PCR; TCRdb lists only in-frame clones, some missing. V, J and clone size derive from that table, while D and trimming were established from the DNA sequence. The table lists 150,000 to 190,000 clones, approximately 85% of them singletons, with roughly 8.3% in the top ten.

The clonotype comes from a woman aged 55-70 years with COVID-19, enrolled during active disease. The sample comprised peripheral blood. This sequence joins TRBV7-9 and TRBJ1-2; 7 nucleotides agree with TRBD1. The CDR3 here is CASSWDSDSYGYTF. In DNA form, the CDR3 reads TGTGCCAGCAGCTGGGACAGTGACAGCTATGGCTACACCTTC.